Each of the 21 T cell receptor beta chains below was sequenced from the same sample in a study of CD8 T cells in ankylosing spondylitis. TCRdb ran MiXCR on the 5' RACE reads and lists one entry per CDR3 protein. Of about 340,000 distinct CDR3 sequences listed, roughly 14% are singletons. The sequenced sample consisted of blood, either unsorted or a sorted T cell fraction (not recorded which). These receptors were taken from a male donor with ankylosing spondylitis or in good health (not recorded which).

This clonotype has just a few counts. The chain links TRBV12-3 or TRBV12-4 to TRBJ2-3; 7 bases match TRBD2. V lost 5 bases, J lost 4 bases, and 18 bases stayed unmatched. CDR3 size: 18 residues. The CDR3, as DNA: TGTGCCAGCAGTCCCACCGGGTTCTTAGCGGGCCTTTCAGATACGCAGTATTTT. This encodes CASSPTGFLAGLSDTQYF.

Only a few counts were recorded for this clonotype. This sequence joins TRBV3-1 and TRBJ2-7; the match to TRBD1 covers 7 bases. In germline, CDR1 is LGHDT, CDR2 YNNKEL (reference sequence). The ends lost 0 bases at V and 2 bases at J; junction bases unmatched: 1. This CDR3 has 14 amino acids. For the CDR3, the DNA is TGTGCCAGCAGCCAAGAACAGGGGCCCTACGAGCAGTACTTC. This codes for CASSQEQGPYEQYF.

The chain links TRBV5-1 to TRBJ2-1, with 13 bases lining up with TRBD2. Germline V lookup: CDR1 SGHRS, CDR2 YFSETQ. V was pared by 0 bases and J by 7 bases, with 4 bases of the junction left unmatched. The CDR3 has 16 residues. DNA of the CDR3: TGCGCCAGCAGCTTGGAAACTAGCGGGGGGGCAAATGAGCAGTTCTTC. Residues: CASSLETSGGANEQFF.

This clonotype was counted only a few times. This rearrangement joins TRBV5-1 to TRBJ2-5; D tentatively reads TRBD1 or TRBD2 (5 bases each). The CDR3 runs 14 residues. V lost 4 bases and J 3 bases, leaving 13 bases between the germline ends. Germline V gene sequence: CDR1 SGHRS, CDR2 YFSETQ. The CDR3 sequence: CASSPRDGKETQYF. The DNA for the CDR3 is TGCGCCAGCAGCCCCCGGGACGGCAAAGAGACCCAGTACTTC. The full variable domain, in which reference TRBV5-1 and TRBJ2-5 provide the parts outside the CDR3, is KAGVTQTPRYLIKTRGQQVTLSCSPISGHRSVSWYQQTPGQGLQFLFEYFSETQRNKGNFPGRFSGRQFSNSRSEMNVSTLELGDSALYLCASSPRDGKETQYFGPGTRLLVL.

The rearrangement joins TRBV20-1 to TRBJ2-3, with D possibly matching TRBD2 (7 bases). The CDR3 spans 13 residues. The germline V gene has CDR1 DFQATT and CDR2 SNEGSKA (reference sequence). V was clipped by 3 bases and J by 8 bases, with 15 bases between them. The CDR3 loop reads CSASPPGGGTQYF. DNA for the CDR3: TGCAGTGCTAGCCCACCGGGGGGCGGTACGCAGTATTTT.

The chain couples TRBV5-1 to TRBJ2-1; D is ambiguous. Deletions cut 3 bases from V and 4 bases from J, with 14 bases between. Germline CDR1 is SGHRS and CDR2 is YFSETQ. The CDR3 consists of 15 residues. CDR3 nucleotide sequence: TGCGCCAGCAGCTCGACATCGAACTATTACAATGAGCAGTTCTTC. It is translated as CASSSTSNYYNEQFF.

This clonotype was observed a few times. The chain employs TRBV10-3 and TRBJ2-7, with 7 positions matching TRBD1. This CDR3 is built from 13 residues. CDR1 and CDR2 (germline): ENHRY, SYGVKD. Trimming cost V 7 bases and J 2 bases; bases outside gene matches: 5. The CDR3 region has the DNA TGTGCCATCACCCAAGACAGGGCCTACGAGCAGTACTTC. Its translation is CAITQDRAYEQYF.

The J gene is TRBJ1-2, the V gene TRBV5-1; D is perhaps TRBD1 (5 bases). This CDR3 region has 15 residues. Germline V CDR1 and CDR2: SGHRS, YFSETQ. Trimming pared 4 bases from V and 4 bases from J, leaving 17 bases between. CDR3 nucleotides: TGCGCCAGCAGCCCGACTCAGGGCAGCGGCTATGGCTACACCTTC. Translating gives CASSPTQGSGYGYTF.

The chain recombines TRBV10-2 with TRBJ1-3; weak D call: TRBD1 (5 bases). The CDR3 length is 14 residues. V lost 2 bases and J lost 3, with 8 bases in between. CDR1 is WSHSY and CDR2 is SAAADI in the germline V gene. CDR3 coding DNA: TGCGCCAGCAGTGAGAATGGGGGTGGAAACACCATATATTTT. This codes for CASSENGGGNTIYF.

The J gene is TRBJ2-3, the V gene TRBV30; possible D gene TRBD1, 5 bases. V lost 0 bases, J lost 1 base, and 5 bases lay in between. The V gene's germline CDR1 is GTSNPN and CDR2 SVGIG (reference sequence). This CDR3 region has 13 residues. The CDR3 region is CAWSVGGTDTQYF. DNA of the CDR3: TGTGCCTGGAGTGTAGGGGGCACAGATACGCAGTATTTT.

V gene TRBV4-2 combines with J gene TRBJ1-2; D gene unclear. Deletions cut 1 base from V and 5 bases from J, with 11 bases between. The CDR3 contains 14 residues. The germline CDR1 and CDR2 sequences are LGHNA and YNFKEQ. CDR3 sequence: CASSQGNAGYGYTF. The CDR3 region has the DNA TGTGCCAGCAGCCAAGGCAACGCGGGGTATGGCTACACCTTC.

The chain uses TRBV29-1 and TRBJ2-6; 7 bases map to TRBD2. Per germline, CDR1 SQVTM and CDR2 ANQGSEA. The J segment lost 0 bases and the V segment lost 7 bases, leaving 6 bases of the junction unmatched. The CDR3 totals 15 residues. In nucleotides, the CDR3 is TGCAGCGCTGGGGGGGTGAACTCTGGGGCCAACGTCCTGACTTTC. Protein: CSAGGVNSGANVLTF.

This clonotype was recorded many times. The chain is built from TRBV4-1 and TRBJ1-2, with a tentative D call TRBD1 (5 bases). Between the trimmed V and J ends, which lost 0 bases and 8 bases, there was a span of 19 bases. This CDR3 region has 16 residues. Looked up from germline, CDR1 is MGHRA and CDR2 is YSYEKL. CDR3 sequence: CASSQDIRSGLRGYTF. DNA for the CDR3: TGCGCCAGCAGCCAAGATATCAGGTCGGGGCTAAGAGGCTACACCTTC.

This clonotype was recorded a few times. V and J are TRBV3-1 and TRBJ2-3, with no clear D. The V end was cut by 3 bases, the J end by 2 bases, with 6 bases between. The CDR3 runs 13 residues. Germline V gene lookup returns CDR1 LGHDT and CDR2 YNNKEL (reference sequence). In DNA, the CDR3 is TGTGCCAGCAGCCAGTCAGTCACAGATACGCAGTATTTT. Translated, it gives CASSQSVTDTQYF.

CDR3 sequence: CASSLRSPYNEQFF. CDR3 in DNA: TGTGCCAGCAGCTTAAGGTCTCCCTACAATGAGCAGTTCTTC. The V gene is TRBV7-9, the J gene TRBJ2-1, with D hard to call. The germline V and J ends were trimmed by 2 bases and 2 bases, with 7 bases remaining between them. Germline assignment: CDR1 SEHNR and CDR2 FQNEAQ (reference sequence). The CDR3 loop spans 14 amino acids.

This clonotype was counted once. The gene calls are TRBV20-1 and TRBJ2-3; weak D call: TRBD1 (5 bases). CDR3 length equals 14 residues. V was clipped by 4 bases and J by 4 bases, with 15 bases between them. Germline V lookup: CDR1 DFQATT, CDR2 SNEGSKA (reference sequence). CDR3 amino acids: CSANEQAWADTQYF. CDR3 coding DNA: TGCAGTGCTAATGAACAGGCTTGGGCAGATACGCAGTATTTT.

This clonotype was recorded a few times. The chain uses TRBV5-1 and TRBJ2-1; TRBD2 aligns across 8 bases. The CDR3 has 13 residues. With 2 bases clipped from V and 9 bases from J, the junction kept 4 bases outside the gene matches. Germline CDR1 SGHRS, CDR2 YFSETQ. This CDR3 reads CASSFGGAREQFF. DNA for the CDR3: TGCGCCAGCAGCTTCGGGGGGGCCCGTGAGCAGTTCTTC.

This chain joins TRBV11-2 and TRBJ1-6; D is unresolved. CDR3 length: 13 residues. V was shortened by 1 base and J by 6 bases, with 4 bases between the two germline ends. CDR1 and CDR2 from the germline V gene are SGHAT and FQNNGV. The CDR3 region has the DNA TGTGCCAGCAGCTTAGCTTCTAATTCACCCCTCCACTTT. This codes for CASSLASNSPLHF.

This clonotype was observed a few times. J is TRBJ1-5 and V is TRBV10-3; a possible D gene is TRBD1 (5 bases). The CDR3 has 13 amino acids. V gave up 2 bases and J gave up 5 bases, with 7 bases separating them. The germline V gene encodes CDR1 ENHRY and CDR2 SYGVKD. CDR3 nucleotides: TGTGCCATCAGTGAGGGGGGGGATCAGCCCCAGCATTTT. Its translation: CAISEGGDQPQHF.

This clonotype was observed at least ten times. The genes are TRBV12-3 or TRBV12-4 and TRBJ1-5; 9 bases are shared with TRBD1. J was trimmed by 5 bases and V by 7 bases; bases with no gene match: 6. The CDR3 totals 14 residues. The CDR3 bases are TGTGCCAGCACCAGAGACAGGGGGGATCAGCCCCAGCATTTT. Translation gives CASTRDRGDQPQHF.

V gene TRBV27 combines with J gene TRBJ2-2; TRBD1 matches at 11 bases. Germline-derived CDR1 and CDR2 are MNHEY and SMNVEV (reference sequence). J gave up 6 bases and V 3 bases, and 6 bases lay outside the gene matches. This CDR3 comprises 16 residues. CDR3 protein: CASSFLRTGGPGELFF. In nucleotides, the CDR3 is TGTGCCAGCAGTTTCTTAAGGACAGGGGGCCCCGGGGAGCTGTTTTTT.